Presented here are 24 T cell receptor beta chains from one specimen sequenced in a study of control samples from healthy donors and cancer patients. Data came from immunoSEQ multiplex PCR; TCRdb stores just in-frame clones and leaves some out. The sample lists under 40,000 clones, 83% occurring once. The specimen sequenced was PBMCs. The receptors derive from a woman aged 60-70 years with lung cancer.

This clone was seen a handful of times. The chain links TRBV5-5 to TRBJ1-2; no reliable D call. The CDR3 totals 12 residues. The V and J ends lost 1 base and 5 bases respectively, with 6 bases between them. CDR1 and CDR2 from the germline V gene are SGHKS and YYEKEE (reference sequence). CDR3 amino acids: CASSLNQYGYTF. As DNA, the CDR3 is TGTGCCAGCAGCTTGAACCAGTATGGCTACACCTTC. Full variable domain (missing parts from reference TRBV5-5 and TRBJ1-2): DAGVTQSPTHLIKTRGQQVTLRCSPISGHKSVSWYQQVLGQGPQFIFQYYEKEERGRGNFPDRFSARQFPNYSSELNVNALLLGDSALYLCASSLNQYGYTFGSGTRLTVV.

The chain carries TRBV7-2 and TRBJ2-1; no reliable D call. V lost 0 bases to trimming and J lost 5 bases, with 5 bases between them. CDR1 and CDR2 (germline): SGHTA, FQGNSA. The CDR3 covers 13 residues. CDR3 sequence (DNA): TGTGCCAGCAGCTTAGCACGTAACAATGAGCAGTTCTTC. Its protein is CASSLARNNEQFF.

V usage is TRBV6-6 and J usage is TRBJ2-3; D is possibly TRBD1 (6 bases). Germline lookup yields CDR1 MNHNY and CDR2 SVGAGI (reference sequence). CDR3 size: 14 residues. Trimming took off 4 bases at V and 4 bases at J, with 12 bases between the two ends. The CDR3 is CASSSPGVPDTQYF. The CDR3 coding sequence is TGTGCCAGCAGTTCTCCAGGGGTTCCAGATACGCAGTATTTT.

The CDR3 coding sequence is TGTGCCATCAGTGGGACAGGGCAACGGGTCTATGGCTACACCTTC. Translating gives CAISGTGQRVYGYTF. The chain joins TRBV10-3 to TRBJ1-2; 8 bases fit TRBD1. Germline V gene sequence: CDR1 ENHRY, CDR2 SYGVKD. The CDR3 totals 15 residues. J was trimmed by 4 bases and V by 4 bases; bases with no gene match: 8.

The rearrangement links TRBV19 to TRBJ2-2; TRBD2 aligns across 9 bases. V lost 3 bases to trimming and J lost 6 bases; unmatched junction nucleotides: 8. CDR3 length: 16 amino acids. Germline-derived CDR1 and CDR2 are LNHDA and SQIVND (reference sequence). CDR3 DNA: TGTGCCAGTAGTATTTTGCGGGGGGGCAACGCCGGGGAGCTGTTTTTT. This translates into CASSILRGGNAGELFF.

The V and J genes are TRBV10-3 and TRBJ1-5, with 10 bases aligning to TRBD1. V was clipped by 2 bases and J by 7 bases; unmatched bases: 2. The CDR3 runs 14 residues. The germline gives CDR1 ENHRY, CDR2 SYGVKD. As DNA, the CDR3 is TGTGCCATCAGTGAGACGGGACAGGGGCAGCCCCAGCATTTT. Protein sequence: CAISETGQGQPQHF.

The chain links TRBV6-2 or TRBV6-3 to TRBJ1-2; maybe TRBD1 (5 bases). Per germline, CDR1 MNHEY and CDR2 SVGEGT. Trimming stripped 7 bases from V and 5 bases from J, with 11 bases between. This CDR3 comprises 12 residues. CDR3 nucleotides: TGTGCCAGCAACCCGGGGGGGTATGGCTACACCTTC. Translation gives CASNPGGYGYTF.

The chain couples TRBV19 to TRBJ1-1, with TRBD1 identical over 7 bases. The germline CDR1 and CDR2 sequences are LNHDA and SQIVND (reference sequence). The CDR3 consists of 15 residues. V lost 5 bases, J lost 8 bases, and 14 bases stayed unmatched. CDR3 in amino acids: CASSPITGENEEAFF. DNA of the CDR3: TGTGCCAGTAGTCCCATAACAGGGGAGAATGAAGAAGCTTTCTTT.

The J gene is TRBJ1-4, the V gene TRBV2; 9 nucleotides align to TRBD1. This CDR3 contains 14 residues. V shed 4 bases and J 4 bases; nucleotides not matched to a gene: 1. Germline V lookup: CDR1 SNHLY, CDR2 FYNNEI. The CDR3 coding sequence is TGTGCCAGCAGTGGGACAGGGGTTAATGAAAAACTGTTTTTT. Translated, it gives CASSGTGVNEKLFF.

The rearrangement joins TRBV6-5 to TRBJ1-1; a weak D match, TRBD1 (5 bases). CDR3 size: 14 residues. Trimming took 7 bases from V and 0 from J, leaving 12 bases between them. Germline V gene lookup returns CDR1 MNHEY and CDR2 SVGAGI. The CDR3 here is CASTKGTLNTEAFF. The CDR3 bases are TGTGCCAGCACGAAAGGGACTCTGAACACTGAAGCTTTCTTT.

The rearrangement uses TRBV28 and TRBJ1-3; D possibly corresponds to TRBD1 (5 bases). The CDR3 spans 14 residues. Trimming removed 9 bases at V and 0 bases at J, with 12 bases between. In germline, CDR1 is MDHEN, CDR2 SYDVKM. The CDR3 loop reads CASRQGSSGNTIYF. CDR3 coding DNA: TGTGCCAGTAGGCAGGGCTCCTCTGGAAACACCATATATTTT.

This clone has only a few counts. The chain's CDR3 is CSVKAGGGETQYF. CDR3 nucleotides: TGCAGCGTTAAGGCGGGAGGAGGAGAGACCCAGTACTTC. V is TRBV29-1 and J is TRBJ2-5; 8 bases fit TRBD2. CDR1 and CDR2 from the germline V gene are SQVTM and ANQGSEA. V lost 5 bases, J lost 4 bases, and 6 bases stayed unmatched. This CDR3 is built from 13 residues.

The rearrangement links TRBV5-1 to TRBJ2-2, with D tentatively TRBD1 (5 bases). V was trimmed by 3 bases and J by 5 bases, leaving 11 bases between them. The CDR3 totals 14 residues. CDR1 is SGHRS, CDR2 YFSETQ, per germline. The CDR3 region has the DNA TGCGCCAGCAGCTCGCCGACAGAAACCGGGGAGCTGTTTTTT. Translated: CASSSPTETGELFF.

This rearrangement joins TRBV25-1 to TRBJ2-5, with TRBD1 matching over 8 bases. Germline V gene sequence: CDR1 MGHDK, CDR2 SYGVNS. V was pared by 4 bases and J by 2 bases, with 3 bases of the junction left unmatched. CDR3 size: 14 residues. The CDR3 bases are TGTGCCAGCAGTGGTACAGGGGGTCAAGAGACCCAGTACTTC. Translation gives CASSGTGGQETQYF.

The chain recombines TRBV6-5 with TRBJ1-1; a possible D gene is TRBD1 (6 bases). The germline V gene encodes CDR1 MNHEY and CDR2 SVGAGI. The length of the CDR3 is 15 residues. Trimming pared 0 bases from V and 4 bases from J, leaving 12 bases between. Here the CDR3 reads CASSYSQEGGTEAFF. The CDR3 nucleotides are TGTGCCAGCAGTTACTCACAGGAAGGGGGCACTGAAGCTTTCTTT.

The gene calls are TRBV7-2 and TRBJ2-7; 7 positions agree with TRBD2. Germline trimming cut 1 base from V and 4 bases from J; bases unmatched to any gene: 19. This CDR3 is built from 19 residues. CDR1 and CDR2 from the germline V gene are SGHTA and FQGNSA. CDR3 sequence (DNA): TGTGCCAGCAGCTTAGATTGGGCTAGCGGTAGAGAGAAGGGTTACGAGCAGTACTTC. Protein product: CASSLDWASGREKGYEQYF.

The rearrangement uses TRBV10-1 and TRBJ1-5; no definite D call. V was trimmed by 11 bases and J by 0 bases, leaving 26 bases between them. The CDR3 covers 18 residues. Germline lookup yields CDR1 WNHNN and CDR2 SYGVQD (reference sequence). CDR3: CAGRPGRKRAYSNQPQHF. The CDR3 DNA is TGCGCCGGCCGACCCGGACGGAAAAGGGCCTATAGCAATCAGCCCCAGCATTTT.

The CDR3 loop is CAISGSLSGPLTSSYNSPLHF. The CDR3 coding sequence is TGTGCCATCAGTGGGTCCCTCTCGGGACCCCTCACGAGCTCCTATAATTCACCCCTCCACTTT. This rearrangement joins TRBV10-3 to TRBJ1-6, with a tentative D call TRBD1 (5 bases). Trimming shortened V by 4 bases and J by 0 bases, and 25 bases separated the two germline ends. The CDR3 has 21 amino acids. Germline V gene data show CDR1 as ENHRY and CDR2 as SYGVKD.

The CDR3 nucleotides read TGTGCCAGCTCACCACGGCCCAGGTATGAAGCTTTCTTT. Residues: CASSPRPRYEAFF. This chain joins TRBV18 and TRBJ1-1; D remains ambiguous. This CDR3 spans 13 amino acids. The germline V gene encodes CDR1 KGHSH and CDR2 LQKENI. Between the trimmed V and J ends, which lost 1 base and 7 bases, there was a span of 10 bases. The full variable domain, in which reference TRBV18 and TRBJ1-1 provide the parts outside the CDR3, is NAGVMQNPRHLVRRRGQEARLRCSPMKGHSHVYWYRQLPEEGLKFMVYLQKENIIDESGMPKERFSAEFPKEGPSILRIQQVVRGDSAAYFCASSPRPRYEAFFGQGTRLTVV.

This rearrangement joins TRBV11-1 to TRBJ2-1, with D possibly being TRBD2 (5 bases). Germline V gene lookup returns CDR1 SGHAT and CDR2 FQDESV (reference sequence). CDR3 length equals 11 residues. Trimming removed 3 bases at V and 12 bases at J, with 9 bases between. The CDR3 reads CASSFGMGQFF. The CDR3 nucleotides read TGTGCCAGCAGCTTCGGGATGGGGCAGTTCTTC.

This rearrangement joins TRBV14 to TRBJ1-6; the match to TRBD1 covers 11 bases. J gave up 3 bases and V 4 bases, and 2 bases lay outside the gene matches. CDR3 length: 16 amino acids. Germline lookup yields CDR1 SGHDN and CDR2 FVKESK. Here the CDR3 reads CASSRTGGFYNSPLHF. DNA of the CDR3: TGTGCCAGCAGCCGGACAGGGGGCTTCTATAATTCACCCCTCCACTTT. Full variable domain (remainder filled in from reference TRBV14 and TRBJ1-6): EAGVTQFPSHSVIEKGQTVTLRCDPISGHDNLYWYRRVMGKEIKFLLHFVKESKQDESGMPNNRFLAERTGGTYSTLKVQPAELEDSGVYFCASSRTGGFYNSPLHFGNGTRLTVT.

The chain uses TRBV19 and TRBJ1-4, with 7 nucleotides matching TRBD1. Trimming removed 5 bases from V and 4 bases from J; junction bases left unmatched: 4. The germline V gene encodes CDR1 LNHDA and CDR2 SQIVND (reference sequence). The CDR3 contains 14 residues. The CDR3 reads CASSLRQGNEKLFF. Written as DNA, the CDR3 is TGTGCCAGTAGTCTACGACAGGGTAATGAAAAACTGTTTTTT.

The gene calls are TRBV19 and TRBJ1-2, with TRBD1 identical over 8 bases. The CDR3 sequence is 13 residues long. V was clipped by 5 bases and J by 7 bases; unmatched bases: 6. Germline assignment: CDR1 LNHDA and CDR2 SQIVND (reference sequence). As DNA, the CDR3 is TGTGCCAGTAGTCCAGGGGGCGAGGGTGGCTACACCTTC. Translation: CASSPGGEGGYTF.

The chain uses TRBV14 and TRBJ2-5, with a tentative D call TRBD1 (5 bases). V lost 4 bases, J lost 7 bases, and 13 bases lay in between. The CDR3 consists of 13 residues. Germline lookup yields CDR1 SGHDN and CDR2 FVKESK. CDR3 sequence (DNA): TGTGCCAGCAGCCGATCCGGCCAGGGGACCCAGTACTTC. Translation gives CASSRSGQGTQYF. Complete variable domain (other parts from reference TRBV14 and TRBJ2-5): EAGVTQFPSHSVIEKGQTVTLRCDPISGHDNLYWYRRVMGKEIKFLLHFVKESKQDESGMPNNRFLAERTGGTYSTLKVQPAELEDSGVYFCASSRSGQGTQYFGPGTRLLVL.